The rows below give T cell receptor beta chains drawn from one sample of a study of T cells after yellow fever vaccination. From the 5' RACE reads, TCRdb called clonotypes with MiXCR, one entry per CDR3 protein. This repertoire shows more than 90,000 distinct CDR3 sequences, 7.2% found once; its top ten account for roughly 2.5%. Sequences were derived from CD4+ T cells sorted from PBMCs, sampled roughly 46 days after the first yellow fever vaccination. These receptors were collected from a man younger than 30 who received the YFV17D yellow fever vaccine. CDR3s include the opening cysteine and the closing phenylalanine or tryptophan.

v_call: TRBV20-1; j_call: TRBJ2-3; cdr3_aa: CSALKRSTDTQYF
v_call: TRBV18; j_call: TRBJ2-3; cdr3_aa: CASSPFAQGVTDTQYF
v_call: TRBV5-1; j_call: TRBJ2-2; cdr3_aa: CASSLRRLNTGELFF
v_call: TRBV7-9; j_call: TRBJ1-6; cdr3_aa: CASSLREASPLHF
v_call: TRBV10-3; j_call: TRBJ2-1; cdr3_aa: CAIRSSVGEQFF
v_call: TRBV20-1; j_call: TRBJ2-3; cdr3_aa: CSALPGLAGGTTDTQYF
v_call: TRBV5-1; j_call: TRBJ2-5; cdr3_aa: CASSLEWGAETQYF
v_call: TRBV6-5; j_call: TRBJ1-1; cdr3_aa: CASSYGRTGEAFF
v_call: TRBV20-1; j_call: TRBJ2-7; cdr3_aa: CSARSSGGSGEQYF
v_call: TRBV5-1; j_call: TRBJ2-1; cdr3_aa: CASSLGGGRNEQFF
v_call: TRBV5-1; j_call: TRBJ1-1; cdr3_aa: CASSVRTGLNTEAFF
v_call: TRBV7-9; j_call: TRBJ2-3; cdr3_aa: CASSSSMGRTDTQYF
v_call: TRBV12-3/TRBV12-4; j_call: TRBJ1-5; cdr3_aa: CASSLTGGSNQPQHF
v_call: TRBV7-2; j_call: TRBJ2-1; cdr3_aa: CASSYTGVEGKQFF
v_call: TRBV7-2; j_call: TRBJ2-5; cdr3_aa: CASSLEGRRRRETQYF
v_call: TRBV7-2; j_call: TRBJ2-1; cdr3_aa: CASSPQTGLGNEQFF
v_call: TRBV19; j_call: TRBJ2-1; cdr3_aa: CASSIGGDNEQFF
v_call: TRBV4-2; j_call: TRBJ2-5; cdr3_aa: CASSQGGTQETQYF
v_call: TRBV20-1; j_call: TRBJ2-3; cdr3_aa: CSARFLAGEDTQYF
v_call: TRBV24-1; j_call: TRBJ2-5; cdr3_aa: CATSDPGAQETQYF